The T cell receptor beta chain under discussion was sequenced for a study of OX40 agonist ivuxolimab in advanced cancers. Overall study results and limits: Clones of CD4+ and CD8+ blood T cells grew by week 6 at doses of 0.1 to 3.0 mg/kg.

Profiling relied on immunoSEQ multiplex PCR, and the TCRdb table lists in-frame clones only, not all of them. The repertoire has around 94,000 clones, around nine tenths of them found once; the top ten carry 0.81%. A remark on this clone: Its antigen is undetermined.

The sequence was collected from an adult with an advanced solid tumor such as melanoma, head and neck, liver or kidney cancer. The sequencing here drew on CD4+ or CD8+ T cells sorted from blood, taken in a trial of the OX40 agonist ivuxolimab.

The DNA of the CDR3 is TGTGCCAGCAGTCCTCAGGGGGGGCACTACAATGAGCAGTTCTTC. It encodes CASSPQGGHYNEQFF. The chain carries TRBV7-9 and TRBJ2-1; D may match TRBD1 or TRBD2 (7 bases each). Trimming left V 6 bases short and J 3 bases short, with 15 bases between. Germline CDR1 reads SEHNR; CDR2 reads FQNEAQ (reference sequence). The CDR3 contains 15 residues.